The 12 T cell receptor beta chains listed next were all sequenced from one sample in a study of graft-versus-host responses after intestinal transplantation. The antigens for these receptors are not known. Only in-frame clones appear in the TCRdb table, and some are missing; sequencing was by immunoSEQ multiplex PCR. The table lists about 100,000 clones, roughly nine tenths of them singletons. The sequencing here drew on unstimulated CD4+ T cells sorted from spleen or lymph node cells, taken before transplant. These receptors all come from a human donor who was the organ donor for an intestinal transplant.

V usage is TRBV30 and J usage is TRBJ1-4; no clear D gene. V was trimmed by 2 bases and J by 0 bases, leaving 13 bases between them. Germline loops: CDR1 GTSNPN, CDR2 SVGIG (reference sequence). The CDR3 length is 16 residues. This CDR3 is CAWSLGTRATNEKLFF. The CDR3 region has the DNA TGTGCCTGGAGTCTGGGCACCCGGGCAACTAATGAAAAACTGTTTTTT.

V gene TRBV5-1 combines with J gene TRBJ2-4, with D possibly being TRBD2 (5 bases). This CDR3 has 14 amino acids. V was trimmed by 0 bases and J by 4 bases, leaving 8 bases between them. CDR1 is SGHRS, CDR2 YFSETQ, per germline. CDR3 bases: TGCGCCAGCAGCTTGGCGGGGTCTAAAAACATTCAGTACTTC. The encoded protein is CASSLAGSKNIQYF.

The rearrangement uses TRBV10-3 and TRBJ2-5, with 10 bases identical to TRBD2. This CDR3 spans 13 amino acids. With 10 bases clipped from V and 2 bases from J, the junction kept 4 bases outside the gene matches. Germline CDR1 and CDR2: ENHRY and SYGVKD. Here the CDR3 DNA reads TGTGCCACGAGCGGGGGGGAGCAAGAGACCCAGTACTTC. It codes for CATSGGEQETQYF.

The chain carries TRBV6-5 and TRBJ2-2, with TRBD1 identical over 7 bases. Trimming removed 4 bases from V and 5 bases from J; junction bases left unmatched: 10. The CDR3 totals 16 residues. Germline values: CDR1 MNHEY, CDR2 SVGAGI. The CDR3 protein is CASSSLDRVWTGELFF. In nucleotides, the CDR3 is TGTGCCAGCAGTTCACTCGACAGGGTGTGGACCGGGGAGCTGTTTTTT.

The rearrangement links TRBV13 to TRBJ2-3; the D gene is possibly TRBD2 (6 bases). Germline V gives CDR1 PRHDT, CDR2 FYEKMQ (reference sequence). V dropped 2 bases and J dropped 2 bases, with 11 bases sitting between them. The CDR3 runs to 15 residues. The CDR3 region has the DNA TGTGCCAGCAGCTTAACCGGAGGGGTCACAGATACGCAGTATTTT. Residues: CASSLTGGVTDTQYF.

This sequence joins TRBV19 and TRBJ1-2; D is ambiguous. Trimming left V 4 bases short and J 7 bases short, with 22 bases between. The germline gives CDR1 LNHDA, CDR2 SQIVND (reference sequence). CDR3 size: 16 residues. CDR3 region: CASSTLLWATPSGYTF. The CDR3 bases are TGTGCCAGTAGTACCCTCCTGTGGGCCACCCCCTCTGGCTACACCTTC.

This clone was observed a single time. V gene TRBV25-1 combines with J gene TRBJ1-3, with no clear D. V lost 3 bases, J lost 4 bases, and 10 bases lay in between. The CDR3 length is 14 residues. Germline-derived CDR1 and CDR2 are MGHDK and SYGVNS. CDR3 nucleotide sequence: TGTGCCAGCAGTGACGGAGCCCTGGGAAACACCATATATTTT. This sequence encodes CASSDGALGNTIYF.

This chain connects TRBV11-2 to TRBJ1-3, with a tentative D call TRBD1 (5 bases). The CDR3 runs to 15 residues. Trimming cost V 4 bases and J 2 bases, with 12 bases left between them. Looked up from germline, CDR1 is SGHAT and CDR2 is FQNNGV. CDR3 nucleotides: TGTGCCAGCAGCTGGGTCCAGGGTACTGGAAACACCATATATTTT. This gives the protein CASSWVQGTGNTIYF.

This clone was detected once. CDR3 DNA sequence: TGCGCCAGCAGCGAATGGTCCCCGACCTACAATGAGCAGTTCTTC. Its protein product is CASSEWSPTYNEQFF. This chain links TRBV5-1 with TRBJ2-1; D is unclear. This CDR3 is 15 amino acids long. Trimming left V 4 bases short and J 2 bases short, with 13 bases between. Per germline, CDR1 SGHRS and CDR2 YFSETQ. Drawing the rest from reference TRBV5-1 and TRBJ2-1, the complete variable domain is KAGVTQTPRYLIKTRGQQVTLSCSPISGHRSVSWYQQTPGQGLQFLFEYFSETQRNKGNFPGRFSGRQFSNSRSEMNVSTLELGDSALYLCASSEWSPTYNEQFFGPGTRLTVL.

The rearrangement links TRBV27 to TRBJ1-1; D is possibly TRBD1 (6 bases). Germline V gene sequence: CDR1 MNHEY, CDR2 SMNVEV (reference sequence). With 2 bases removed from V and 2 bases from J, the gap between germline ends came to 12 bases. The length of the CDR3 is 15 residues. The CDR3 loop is CASSLGRGRNTEAFF. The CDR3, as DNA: TGTGCCAGCAGTTTAGGCAGGGGAAGAAACACTGAAGCTTTCTTT.

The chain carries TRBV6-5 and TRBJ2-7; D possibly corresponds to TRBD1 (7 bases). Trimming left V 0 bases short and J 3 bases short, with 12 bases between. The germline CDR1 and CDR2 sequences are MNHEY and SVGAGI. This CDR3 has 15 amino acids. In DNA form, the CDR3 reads TGTGCCAGCAGTTACTCTCGGCAGGGGGGCTACGAGCAGTACTTC. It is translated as CASSYSRQGGYEQYF.

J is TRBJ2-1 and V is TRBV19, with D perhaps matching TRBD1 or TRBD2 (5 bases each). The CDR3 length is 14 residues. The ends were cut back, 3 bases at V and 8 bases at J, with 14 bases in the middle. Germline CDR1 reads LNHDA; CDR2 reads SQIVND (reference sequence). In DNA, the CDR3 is TGTGCCAGTAGTATGGGACCTGTTAGGCATGAGCAGTTCTTC. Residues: CASSMGPVRHEQFF.